This TCR beta chain was obtained from a study of long-term antiretroviral therapy in people with HIV. About this clone itself: Its antigen is not identified.

Broader study findings: Narrower CDR3 length ranges marked HIV repertoires relative to controls. Although diversity increased after ART, it remained lower than in transplant donor controls.

Researchers ran immunoSEQ v3.0 at survey level. TCRdb keeps only in-frame clones here, not all; method: immunoSEQ multiplex PCR. This table has thousands of clones, approximately 85% appearing once. Between the trimmed V and J ends, which lost 3 bases and 1 base, there was a span of 13 bases. There are 16 residues in the CDR3. Germline V lookup: CDR1 LNHNV, CDR2 YYDKDF (reference sequence). J is TRBJ2-1 and V is TRBV15, with D tentatively TRBD1 or TRBD2 (5 bases each). Sequenced material: unsorted PBMCs, taken 3.7 years after starting antiretroviral therapy. The receptor's source is a woman aged 50 to 65 with HIV. CDR3: CATSRKGTGSYNEQFF. CDR3 sequence (DNA): TGTGCCACCAGCAGGAAAGGGACGGGTTCCTACAATGAGCAGTTCTTC.